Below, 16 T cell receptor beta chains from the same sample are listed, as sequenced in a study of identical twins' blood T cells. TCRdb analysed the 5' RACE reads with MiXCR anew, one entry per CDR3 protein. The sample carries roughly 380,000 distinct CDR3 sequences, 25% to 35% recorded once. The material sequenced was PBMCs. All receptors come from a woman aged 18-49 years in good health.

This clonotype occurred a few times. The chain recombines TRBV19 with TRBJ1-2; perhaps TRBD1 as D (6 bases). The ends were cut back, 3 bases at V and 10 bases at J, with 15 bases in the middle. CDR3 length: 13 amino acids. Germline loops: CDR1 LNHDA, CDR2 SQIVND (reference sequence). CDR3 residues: CASSIDRSGDYTF. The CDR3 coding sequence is TGTGCCAGTAGTATTGACAGGTCCGGTGACTACACCTTC.

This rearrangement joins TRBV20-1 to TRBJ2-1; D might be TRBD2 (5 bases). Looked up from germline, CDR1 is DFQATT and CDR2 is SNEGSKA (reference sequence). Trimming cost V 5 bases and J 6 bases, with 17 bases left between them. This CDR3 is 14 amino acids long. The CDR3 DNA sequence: TGCAGTGCTCTCCTAGGAGGTTCATTCAATGAGCAGTTCTTC. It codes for CSALLGGSFNEQFF.

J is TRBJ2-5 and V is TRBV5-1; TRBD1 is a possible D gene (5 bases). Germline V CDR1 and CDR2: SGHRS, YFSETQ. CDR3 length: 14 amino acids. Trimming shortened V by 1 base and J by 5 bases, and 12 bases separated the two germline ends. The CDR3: CASSLSRGRETQYF. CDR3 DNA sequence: TGCGCCAGCAGCTTGAGTAGGGGAAGGGAGACCCAGTACTTC.

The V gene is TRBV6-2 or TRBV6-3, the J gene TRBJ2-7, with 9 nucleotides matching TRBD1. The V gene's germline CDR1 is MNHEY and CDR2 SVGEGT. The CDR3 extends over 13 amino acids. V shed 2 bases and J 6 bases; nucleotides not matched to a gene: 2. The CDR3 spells CASSYRQGGEQYF. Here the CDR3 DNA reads TGTGCCAGCAGTTACCGACAGGGGGGCGAGCAGTACTTC.

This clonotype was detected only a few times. The CDR3 sequence: CATTETPLGETQYF. The DNA of the CDR3 is TGCGCCACCACGGAGACACCCCTGGGAGAGACCCAGTACTTC. The rearrangement links TRBV5-1 to TRBJ2-5; D not resolved. Trimming left V 9 bases short and J 4 bases short, with 19 bases between. Per germline, CDR1 SGHRS and CDR2 YFSETQ. The CDR3 runs to 14 residues.

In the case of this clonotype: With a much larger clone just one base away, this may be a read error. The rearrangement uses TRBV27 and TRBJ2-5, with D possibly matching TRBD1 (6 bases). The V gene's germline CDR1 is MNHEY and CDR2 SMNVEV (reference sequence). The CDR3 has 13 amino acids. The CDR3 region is CSSSFQGMETQYF. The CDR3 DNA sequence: TGTTCCAGCAGTTTCCAGGGGATGGAGACCCAGTACTTC.

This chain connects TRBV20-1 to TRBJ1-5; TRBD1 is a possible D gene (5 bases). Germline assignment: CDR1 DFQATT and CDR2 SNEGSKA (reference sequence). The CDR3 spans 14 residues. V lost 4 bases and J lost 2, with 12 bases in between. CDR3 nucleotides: TGCAGTGCTAAGCAGGGTTCGCGCAATCAGCCCCAGCATTTT. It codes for CSAKQGSRNQPQHF.

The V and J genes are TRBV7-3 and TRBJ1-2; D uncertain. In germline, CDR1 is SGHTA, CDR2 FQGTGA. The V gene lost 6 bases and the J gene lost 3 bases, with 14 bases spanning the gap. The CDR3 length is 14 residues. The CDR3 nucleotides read TGTGCCAGCAGTCCCTCCGCCCGAGACTATGGCTACACCTTC. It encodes CASSPSARDYGYTF. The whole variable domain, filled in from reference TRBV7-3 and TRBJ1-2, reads GAGVSQTPSNKVTEKGKYVELRCDPISGHTALYWYRQSLGQGPEFLIYFQGTGAADDSGLPNDRFFAVRPEGSVSTLKIQRTERGDSAVYLCASSPSARDYGYTFGSGTRLTVV.

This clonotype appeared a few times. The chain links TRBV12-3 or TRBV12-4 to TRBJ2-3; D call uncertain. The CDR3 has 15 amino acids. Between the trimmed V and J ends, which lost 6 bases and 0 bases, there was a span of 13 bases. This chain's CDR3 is CASRRAGSSTDTQYF. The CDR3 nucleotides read TGTGCCAGCAGGCGCGCCGGGTCCAGCACAGATACGCAGTATTTT.

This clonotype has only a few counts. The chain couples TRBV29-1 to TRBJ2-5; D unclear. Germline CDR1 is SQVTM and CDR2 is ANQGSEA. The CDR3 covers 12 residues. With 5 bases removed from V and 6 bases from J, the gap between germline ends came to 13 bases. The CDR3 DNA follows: TGCAGCGTTCCCGACGGCAAGAAGACCCAGTACTTC. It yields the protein CSVPDGKKTQYF.

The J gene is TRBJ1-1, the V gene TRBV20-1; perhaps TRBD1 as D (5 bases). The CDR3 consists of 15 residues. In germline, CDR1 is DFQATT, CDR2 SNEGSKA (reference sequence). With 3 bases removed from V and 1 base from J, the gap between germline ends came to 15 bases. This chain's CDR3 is CSASWPGRRNTEAFF. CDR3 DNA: TGCAGTGCTAGCTGGCCAGGGAGGAGGAACACTGAAGCTTTCTTT.

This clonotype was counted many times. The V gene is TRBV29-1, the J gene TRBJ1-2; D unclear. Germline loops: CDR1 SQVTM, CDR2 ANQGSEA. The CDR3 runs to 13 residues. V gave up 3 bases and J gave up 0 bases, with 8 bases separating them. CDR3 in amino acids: CSVEDGSNYGYTF. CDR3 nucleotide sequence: TGCAGCGTTGAGGACGGATCTAACTATGGCTACACCTTC.

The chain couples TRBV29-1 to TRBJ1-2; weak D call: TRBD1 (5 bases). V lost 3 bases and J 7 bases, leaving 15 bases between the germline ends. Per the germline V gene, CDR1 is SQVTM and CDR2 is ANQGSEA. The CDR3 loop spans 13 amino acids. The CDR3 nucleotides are TGCAGCGTTGACAGGGAATTGCTTGGTGGCTACACCTTC. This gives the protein CSVDRELLGGYTF.

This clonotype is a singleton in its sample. DNA for the CDR3: TGTGCCACCAAGACGTGGCCGAACACTGAAGCTTTCTTT. Translating it yields CATKTWPNTEAFF. The chain is built from TRBV19 and TRBJ1-1; D unclear. CDR1 is LNHDA, CDR2 SQIVND, per germline (reference sequence). The CDR3 loop spans 13 amino acids. V lost 10 bases, J lost 1 base, and 13 bases lay in between.

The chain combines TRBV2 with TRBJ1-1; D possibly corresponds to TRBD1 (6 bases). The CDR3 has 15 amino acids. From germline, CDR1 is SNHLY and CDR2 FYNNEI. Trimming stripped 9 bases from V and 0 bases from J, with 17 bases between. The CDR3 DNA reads TGTGCCAGTACCATGTGGGGGGCGATGAACACTGAAGCTTTCTTT. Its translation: CASTMWGAMNTEAFF.

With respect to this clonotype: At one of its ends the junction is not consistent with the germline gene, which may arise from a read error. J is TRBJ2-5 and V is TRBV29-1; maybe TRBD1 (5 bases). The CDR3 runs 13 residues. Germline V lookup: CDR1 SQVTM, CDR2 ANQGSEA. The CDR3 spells CGVDEGVQETQYF. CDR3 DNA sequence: TGCGGCGTTGATGAAGGGGTCCAAGAGACCCAGTACTTC.